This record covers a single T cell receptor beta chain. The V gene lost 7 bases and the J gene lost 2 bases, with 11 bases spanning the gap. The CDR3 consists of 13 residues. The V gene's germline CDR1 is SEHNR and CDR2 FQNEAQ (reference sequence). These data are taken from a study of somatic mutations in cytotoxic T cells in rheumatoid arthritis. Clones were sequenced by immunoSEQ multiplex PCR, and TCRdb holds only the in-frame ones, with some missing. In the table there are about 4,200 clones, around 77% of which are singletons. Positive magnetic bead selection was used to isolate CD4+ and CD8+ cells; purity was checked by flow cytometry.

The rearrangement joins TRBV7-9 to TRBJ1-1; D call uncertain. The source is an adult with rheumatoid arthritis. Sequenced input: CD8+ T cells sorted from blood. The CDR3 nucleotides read TGTGCCAGCACCGAAGGAATTAACACTGAAGCTTTCTTT. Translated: CASTEGINTEAFF.